This record looks at one T cell receptor beta chain sequence and its context. It lacks a known antigen. No much larger clonotype is one base removed from it; base qualities were not supplied. This sample was taken from a study of cytomegalovirus exposure and HLA in healthy donors (dated by TCRdb to 2016 to 2017). With regard to the full study: An earlier analysis of roughly 610 of the donors reported 276 Gb of sequence data and 90 million to 120 million unique TCR beta sequences obtained from 180 million or so T cells. An early release covering 500 to 750 HLA-typed donors comprised approximately 290 gigabases of sequencing data and 85 million to 100 million unique TCR sequences. Of the approximately 400 genotyped donors, less than 90% were placed in the genetic ancestry cluster associated with self-reported Caucasian donors. The study was designed to test whether signatures of past pathogen exposure could be identified by cataloging public T cell receptors. The study used immunosequencing to profile the T cell repertoires of approximately 650 subjects and linked those repertoires to cytomegalovirus serostatus. Besides the first cohort of approximately 670 subjects, a separate validation cohort made up of some 110 different subjects was used. To predict cytomegalovirus infection status, the study combined high-throughput TCR immunosequencing, statistical association of individual TCRs with disease status, and machine learning. A later analysis re-examined previously published TCR beta repertoires from about 670 donors and added high-resolution HLA genotyping to investigate patterns of TCR occurrence. Rather than using new phenotypic data, the later analysis identified candidate immune exposures from TCR beta sequences and from how often those sequences occurred across donors. To decide whether each TCR beta V gene segment behaved as functional or pseudogenic, an earlier analysis of nearly 600 of the donors relied on high-throughput TCR beta sequencing. Donor age, sex, ethnicity and CMV serostatus were compiled together with the repertoire data. A later genetic analysis took genome-wide SNP genotypes for about 60% of the roughly 670 donors and used that subset as a discovery cohort. Every repertoire in the discovery cohort had been generated on one and the same sequencing platform. Class I and class II HLA loci were covered by the typing at four-digit resolution. Typing coverage varied by locus: about 620-630 donors for A, B, C, DRB1 and DQB1; roughly 510 for DQA1; 600 to 610 for DPA1; about 450 for DPB1. Several DR-DQ haplotypes were handled as single units for association and clustering because linkage in the cohort was strong. Among around 400 genotyped donors of the cohort, an average of 235,054 unique TCR beta nucleotide sequences were sequenced per donor, around 20% of them non-productive.

General findings and caveats noted by the study authors: Because counts were too low, 15 or so rarely observed V segments, including chromosome 9 orphons, were excluded from the earlier analysis of 587 of the donors. A later analysis associated 17,000 or so TCR beta sequences with specific HLA alleles at a false discovery rate of 0.05. According to a later genetic analysis, donors in an Asian-associated ancestry cluster had fewer N-insertions in productive TCRs than the approximately 690-donor mean. Most CMV-associated TCR beta chains appeared to be HLA-restricted in a later analysis, and the HLA associations seemed to be driven largely by CMV exposure. Correlated functional status among segregating V segments might be attributable to linkage disequilibrium, but an unknown experimental factor could not be ruled out. Strong co-occurrence of HLA alleles, especially DR and DQ, made assigning TCR associations to individual alleles difficult. Because HLA typing was missing for some donors at each locus, association tests included only the typed subset. Because the 87-base-pair reads could not distinguish some IMGT-functional V segments, including TRBV6-2 and TRBV6-3, those segments were excluded. Immune exposure information for the cohort was limited to CMV serostatus. The presence/absence analyses assumed that sequencing depth was roughly uniform across donors, and that assumption may not be true. A later genetic analysis associated a missense DCLRE1C variant with V-gene and J-gene trimming of TCR beta chains, and an independent cohort replicated the association. The study listed 150 to 200 TCR beta chains as associated with cytomegalovirus. Most TCR sequences were seen in very few donors, while some public TCRs were found in many individuals. A further reported finding was that TCR beta sequences accurately predicted the HLA-A and HLA-B alleles for most subjects in the first cohort. According to the authors, the approach could potentially be generalized to other disease states and immunological phenotypes. This cohort had only TCR beta chains sequenced, and the lack of alpha or paired-chain data limited which features could be detected. In a later analysis, several top co-occurrence clusters were reported to appear linked to parvovirus B19, influenza, CMV and Epstein-Barr virus. A later analysis found that HLA-associated TCR beta chains were more clonally expanded and had lower generation probabilities than equally common non-associated chains. In an earlier analysis of 587 of the donors, most TCR beta V segments were observed in productive rearrangements about 87% or about 30% of the time, broadly matching IMGT annotations. The sequencing pipeline was judged likely to have produced a cluster of highly shared sequence variants as a technical artifact. In a later analysis, TCR association rates were found to vary across HLA loci, with the most associated TCRs seen for DRB1 alleles and the fewest for HLA-C alleles. The classifier was reported to diagnose cytomegalovirus status with high specificity and sensitivity in both the original and validation cohorts. In vitro tests confirmed that a few of the cytomegalovirus-associated TCR beta chains recognize cytomegalovirus antigens.

The library relied on the immunoSEQ multiplex PCR assay. For the multiplex PCR, a mixture combining 60 forward primers for TCR Vbeta segments and 13 reverse primers for TCR Jbeta segments was used. Amplification of the CDR3 region of rearranged TCR beta genes was performed with a multiplex PCR assay on genomic DNA. The Illumina HiSeq System was used to sequence the amplified TCR beta libraries as 87-base-pair reads. The authors' pipeline ran thus. A later analysis tallied 75 million to 85 million unique TCR beta chains across the 666 repertoires, and approximately 12 million of those chains were shared by two or more donors. Raw reads were error-corrected and collapsed into unique sequences by a nearest-neighbor algorithm in which closely related sequences were merged to remove PCR and sequencing errors. Alignment of CDR3 sequences to IMGT reference sequences was used to assign V, D and J gene segments. For a sequence to be retained, at least a six-nucleotide match to both a V gene segment and a J gene segment was required. Rearrangements were called productive when the CDR3 lacked stop codons and stayed in frame with V and J; all others were non-productive. Following IMGT convention, CDR3 was defined as the stretch from the second conserved V-encoded cysteine up to the conserved J-encoded phenylalanine. The earlier analysis of around 640 of the donors excluded sequences that lacked an unambiguous match to a single V gene segment. In an earlier analysis of several hundred of the donors, V segments were called functional above 56.7% productive rearrangements and were called segregating when the between-donor standard deviation exceeded 5%. To diagnose cytomegalovirus status from the catalog of TCR beta chain sequences, a statistical classification framework was built. V and J gene assignment, in a later analysis, came from comparing TCR nucleotide sequences with IMGT/GENE-DB human TR gene sequences. A later analysis assigned CDR3 sequences and most-parsimonious VDJ recombination scenarios with the TCRdist pipeline. A later analysis defined each TCR beta chain by its CDR3 amino acid sequence plus V-gene family, and excluded reads lacking a unique V-gene family. A later analysis removed 450 to 600 highly shared, low-generation-probability nucleotide sequences to deal with suspected cross-contamination and a sequencing artifact. In a later analysis, a clonal expansion index was calculated for each public chain from normalized within-repertoire ranks of inferred template counts. A later analysis computed generation probabilities with a VDJ recombination model fitted to out-of-frame rearrangements, and checked the results against IGoR. In a later analysis, hypergeometric tests were used to score TCR-TCR, TCR-HLA and TCR-CMV co-occurrence, with a repertoire-size bias correction applied to TCR pairs. A later analysis estimated false discovery rates by permuting HLA or CMV assignments 20 times. In a later analysis, co-occurring TCRs were grouped using DBSCAN, and TCRdist sequence similarity was added for clustering within HLA-allele-positive subsets. Repertoires with fewer than 30,000 or more than 120,000 public chains were left out of co-occurrence clustering, as were about 5 repertoires with anomalous nucleotide sharing. TCRdb took this table from immuneACCESS and kept in-frame rearrangements with V and J called. Such tables lack part of the clones; where checked against another copy, unresolved V genes explain under half of the gap, and the rest is unexplained. That table furnishes V, J and clone size, whereas the DNA furnished D and trimming. For this sample the table gives roughly 150,000 clones, of which 75% to 85% were detected only once. The ten top clones hold roughly 6% of the sample.

The cohort consisted of hundreds of healthy bone marrow donors. All cohort members were sampled while nominally healthy, although unrecorded immune exposures were likely present. The donor was CMV seropositive and was included in the group of approximately 310 seropositive cohort members. Each donor provided a peripheral blood sample, and peripheral blood mononuclear cells were used for TCR beta sequencing. The Qiagen DNeasy Blood Extraction Kit was used to extract genomic DNA from the blood cell samples. From the cysteine up to the phenylalanine, the CDR3 has a length of 16 residues. The entry retains the CDR3 DNA only, 48 bases that are in frame from base 1. Trimming at the junction amounts to 3 bases on V and 1 base on J, and the germline ends lie 14 bases apart. Sequences SGHRS (CDR1) and YFSETQ (CDR2) are obtained from the germline V gene.

The rearranged chain carries TRBV5-1 and TRBJ2-1, with TRBD2 tentatively as D gene (6 bases match). The sequence was collected from a middle-aged woman in good health and CMV-seropositive. Sequencing was performed on PBMCs. For the CDR3, the sequence is CASSSGSGPSYNEQFF. The DNA is TGCGCCAGCAGCTCCGGGAGCGGACCTTCCTACAATGAGCAGTTCTTC.